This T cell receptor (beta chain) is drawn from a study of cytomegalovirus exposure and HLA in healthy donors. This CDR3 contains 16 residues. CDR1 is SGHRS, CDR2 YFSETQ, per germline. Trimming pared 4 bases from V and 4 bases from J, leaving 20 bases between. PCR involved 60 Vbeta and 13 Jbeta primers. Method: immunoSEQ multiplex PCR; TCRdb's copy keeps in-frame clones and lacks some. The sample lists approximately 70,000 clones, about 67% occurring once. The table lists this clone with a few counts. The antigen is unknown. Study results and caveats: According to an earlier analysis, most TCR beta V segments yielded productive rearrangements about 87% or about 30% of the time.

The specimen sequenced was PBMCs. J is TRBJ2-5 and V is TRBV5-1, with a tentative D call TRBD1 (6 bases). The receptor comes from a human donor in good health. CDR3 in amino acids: CASSPTPGVGPETQYF. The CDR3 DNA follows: TGCGCCAGCAGCCCTACTCCAGGGGTGGGCCCAGAGACCCAGTACTTC.